A few counts support the clone carrying this T cell receptor beta chain. This record comes from a study of blood T cell repertoires in COVID-19. Study context: Italy, Spain and the United States were the sources of the convalescent and acute COVID-19 samples.

Sequencing was performed with immunoSEQ multiplex PCR; in TCRdb, only in-frame clones are kept and a portion is missing. The sample yields 250,000 to 300,000 clones, 80% to 90% seen once. CDR1 and CDR2 (germline): MNHEY, SMNVEV (reference sequence). Trimming removed 6 bases from V and 5 bases from J, with 11 bases in between. The CDR3 runs 13 residues. Sequences were obtained from PBMCs or T cells enriched from blood (not recorded which). V gene TRBV27 combines with J gene TRBJ1-5; D uncertain. The sequence derives from a woman aged 50 to 60 who had recovered from COVID-19. The CDR3 region is CASSRYSDQPQHF. Written as DNA, the CDR3 is TGTGCCAGCAGCAGGTACTCTGATCAGCCCCAGCATTTT.